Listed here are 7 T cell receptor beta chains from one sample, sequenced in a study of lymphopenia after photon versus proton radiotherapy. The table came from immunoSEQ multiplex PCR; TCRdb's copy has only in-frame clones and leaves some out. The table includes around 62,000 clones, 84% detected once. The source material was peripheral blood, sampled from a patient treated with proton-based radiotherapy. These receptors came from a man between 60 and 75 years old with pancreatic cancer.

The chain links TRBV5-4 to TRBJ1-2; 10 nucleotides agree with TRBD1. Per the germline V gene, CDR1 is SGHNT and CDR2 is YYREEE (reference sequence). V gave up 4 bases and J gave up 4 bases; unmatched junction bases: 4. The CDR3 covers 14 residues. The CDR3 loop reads CASSLDRGFYGYTF. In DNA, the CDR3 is TGTGCCAGCAGCCTGGACAGGGGGTTCTATGGCTACACCTTC.

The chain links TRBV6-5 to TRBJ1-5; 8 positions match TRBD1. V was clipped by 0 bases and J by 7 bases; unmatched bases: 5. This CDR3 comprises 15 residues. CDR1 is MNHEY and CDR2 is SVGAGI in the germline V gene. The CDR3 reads CASSYSPGGLQPQHF. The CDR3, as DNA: TGTGCCAGCAGTTACTCGCCAGGGGGCTTACAGCCCCAGCATTTT.

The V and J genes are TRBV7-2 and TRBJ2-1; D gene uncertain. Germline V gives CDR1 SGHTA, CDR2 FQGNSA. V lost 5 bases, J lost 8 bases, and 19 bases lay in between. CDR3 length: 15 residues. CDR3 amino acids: CASSLSLGPLDEQFF. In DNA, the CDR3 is TGTGCCAGCAGCCTCTCCCTAGGGCCCCTGGATGAGCAGTTCTTC.

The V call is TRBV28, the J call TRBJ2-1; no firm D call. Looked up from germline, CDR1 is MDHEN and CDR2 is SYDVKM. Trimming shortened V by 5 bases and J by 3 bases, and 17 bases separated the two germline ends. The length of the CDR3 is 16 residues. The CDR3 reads CASSGESLVVYNEQFF. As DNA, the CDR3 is TGTGCCAGCAGTGGAGAGTCCTTAGTAGTCTACAATGAGCAGTTCTTC.

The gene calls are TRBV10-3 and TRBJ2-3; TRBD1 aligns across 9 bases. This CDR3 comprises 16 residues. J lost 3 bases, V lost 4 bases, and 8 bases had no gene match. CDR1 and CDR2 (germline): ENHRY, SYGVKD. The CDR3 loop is CAISGGTGRRTDTQYF. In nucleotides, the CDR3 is TGTGCCATCAGTGGGGGGACAGGGCGGCGGACAGATACGCAGTATTTT.

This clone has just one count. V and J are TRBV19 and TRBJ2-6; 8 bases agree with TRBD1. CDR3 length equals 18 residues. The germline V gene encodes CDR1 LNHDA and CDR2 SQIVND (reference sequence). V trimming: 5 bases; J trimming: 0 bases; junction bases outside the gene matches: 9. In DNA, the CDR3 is TGTGCCAGTAGTCCTCCGGGACAGGCTCTCTCTGGGGCCAACGTCCTGACTTTC. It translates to CASSPPGQALSGANVLTF.

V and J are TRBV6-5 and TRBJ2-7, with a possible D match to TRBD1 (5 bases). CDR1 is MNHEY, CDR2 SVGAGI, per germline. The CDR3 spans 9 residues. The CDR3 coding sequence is TGTGCCAGCAGAAGGGGTAGGGTAGTC. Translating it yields CASRRGRVV.